One and the same sample provided the 11 T cell receptor beta chains below, sequenced in a study of graft-versus-host responses after intestinal transplantation. For these TCRs, the target antigens are not known. The assay was immunoSEQ multiplex PCR, and TCRdb's table has in-frame clones only and misses some. This sample has approximately 100,000 clones, with about 90% found just once. The specimen comprised unstimulated CD4+ T cells sorted from spleen or lymph node cells, sampled before intestinal transplant. These receptors originate from a human donor who received an intestinal transplant.

This rearrangement joins TRBV6-5 to TRBJ1-4, with 7 bases lining up with TRBD1. Germline V gene lookup returns CDR1 MNHEY and CDR2 SVGAGI. This CDR3 has 16 amino acids. V shed 0 bases and J 5 bases; nucleotides not matched to a gene: 6. The CDR3 is CASSYSPTGSNEKLFF. The DNA of the CDR3 is TGTGCCAGCAGTTACTCGCCGACAGGGTCGAATGAAAAACTGTTTTTT.

V gene TRBV5-4 combines with J gene TRBJ2-7; D might be TRBD1 (5 bases). Trimming took off 5 bases at V and 5 bases at J, with 26 bases between the two ends. Germline-derived CDR1 and CDR2 are SGHNT and YYREEE (reference sequence). There are 17 residues in the CDR3. The CDR3 loop is CASSVGWTQVASNEQYF. For the CDR3, the DNA is TGTGCCAGCAGTGTAGGGTGGACACAGGTGGCCTCGAACGAGCAGTACTTC.

V and J are TRBV6-4 and TRBJ2-7; D gene ambiguous. The CDR3 is made up of 12 amino acids. The V and J ends lost 5 bases and 2 bases respectively, with 7 bases between them. In germline, CDR1 is MRHNA, CDR2 SNTAGT. The CDR3 spells CASSIAAYEQYF. In DNA form, the CDR3 reads TGTGCCAGCAGTATTGCAGCCTACGAGCAGTACTTC.

The chain carries TRBV6-1 and TRBJ2-3; D possibly corresponds to TRBD1 (5 bases). Germline V CDR1 and CDR2: MNHNS, SASEGT. Trimming pared 3 bases from V and 4 bases from J, leaving 14 bases between. The CDR3 sequence is 15 residues long. As DNA, the CDR3 is TGTGCCAGCAGTGAGTTGATGGGCAGGGCAGATACGCAGTATTTT. This translates into CASSELMGRADTQYF.

This chain connects TRBV6-5 to TRBJ2-1; 9 nucleotides line up with TRBD2. Losses at the gene ends were 3 bases for V and 7 bases for J; bases not matched to a gene: 10. In germline, CDR1 is MNHEY, CDR2 SVGAGI. The CDR3 runs to 16 residues. This chain's CDR3 is CASSYSLAGYKNEQFF. DNA for the CDR3: TGTGCCAGCAGTTATAGTCTAGCGGGGTATAAGAATGAGCAGTTCTTC.

The genes are TRBV9 and TRBJ2-1, with no clear D. The V gene's germline CDR1 is SGDLS and CDR2 YYNGEE. This CDR3 is 15 amino acids long. Trimming removed 3 bases from V and 0 bases from J, with 10 bases in between. The CDR3 nucleotides are TGTGCCAGCAGCGAACTACGCCCCTCCTACAATGAGCAGTTCTTC. Amino acids: CASSELRPSYNEQFF. Full variable domain (rest looked up from reference TRBV9 and TRBJ2-1): DSGVTQTPKHLITATGQRVTLRCSPRSGDLSVYWYQQSLDQGLQFLIQYYNGEERAKGNILERFSAQQFPDLHSELNLSSLELGDSALYFCASSELRPSYNEQFFGPGTRLTVL.

The chain recombines TRBV29-1 with TRBJ1-5; D uncertain. CDR1 is SQVTM and CDR2 is ANQGSEA in the germline V gene. Trimming took 6 bases from V and 5 from J, leaving 14 bases between them. This CDR3 region has 13 residues. The CDR3 spells CSVGEIGHQPQHF. As DNA, the CDR3 is TGCAGCGTCGGGGAAATCGGCCATCAGCCCCAGCATTTT.

This chain links TRBV29-1 with TRBJ1-2; no clear D. This CDR3 has 13 amino acids. Germline V CDR1 and CDR2: SQVTM, ANQGSEA. The V end was cut by 6 bases, the J end by 3 bases, with 14 bases between. The CDR3 loop reads CSVRAPTDYGYTF. The CDR3 DNA reads TGCAGCGTCCGGGCCCCGACGGACTATGGCTACACCTTC.

V gene TRBV11-3 combines with J gene TRBJ1-2, with D hard to call. Germline V lookup: CDR1 SGHNT, CDR2 YENEEA. The ends were cut back, 0 bases at V and 3 bases at J, with 11 bases in the middle. The CDR3 loop spans 15 amino acids. The CDR3 loop reads CASSLEPGSYYGYTF. In DNA form, the CDR3 reads TGTGCCAGCAGCTTAGAGCCCGGGTCTTACTATGGCTACACCTTC.

The table lists this clone with a count of one. As DNA, the CDR3 is TGTGCCAGCAGTTACTCGCCCTTTCGGCCGGTCTATGGCTACACCTTC. Translation: CASSYSPFRPVYGYTF. The genes are TRBV6-6 and TRBJ1-2; no clear D gene. The CDR3 is 16 residues long. Between the trimmed V and J ends, which lost 0 bases and 4 bases, there was a span of 15 bases. The germline V gene encodes CDR1 MNHNY and CDR2 SVGAGI (reference sequence).

The rearrangement uses TRBV19 and TRBJ2-2; 8 nucleotides align to TRBD2. The germline V gene has CDR1 LNHDA and CDR2 SQIVND (reference sequence). Trimming at V came to 3 bases and at J to 5 bases, leaving 17 bases not matched to a gene. The CDR3 consists of 19 residues. The CDR3: CASSIGIWIREGGTGELFF. CDR3 nucleotide sequence: TGTGCCAGTAGTATTGGGATTTGGATTCGGGAGGGAGGGACCGGGGAGCTGTTTTTT.